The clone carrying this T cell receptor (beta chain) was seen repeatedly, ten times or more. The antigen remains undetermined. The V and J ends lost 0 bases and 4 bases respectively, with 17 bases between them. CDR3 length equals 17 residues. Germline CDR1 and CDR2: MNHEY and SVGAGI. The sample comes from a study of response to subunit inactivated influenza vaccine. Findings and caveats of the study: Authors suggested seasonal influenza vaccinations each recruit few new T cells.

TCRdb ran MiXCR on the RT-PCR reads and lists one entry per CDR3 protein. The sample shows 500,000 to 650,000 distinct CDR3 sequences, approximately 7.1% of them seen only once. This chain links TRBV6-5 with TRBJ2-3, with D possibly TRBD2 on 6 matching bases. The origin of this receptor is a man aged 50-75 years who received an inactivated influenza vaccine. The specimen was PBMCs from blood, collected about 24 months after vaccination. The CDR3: CASSYSKSSESADTQYF. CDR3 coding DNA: TGTGCCAGCAGTTACTCGAAATCTAGCGAATCCGCAGATACGCAGTATTTT.